The rows below give T cell receptor beta chains drawn from one sample of a study of long-term antiretroviral therapy in people with HIV. Libraries were prepared by immunoSEQ multiplex PCR; TCRdb keeps only in-frame clonotypes and omits some of them. This sample yields just under 20,000 clones, of which over 60% are seen a single time; approximately 9.3% belongs to the top ten. This sample comprised unsorted PBMCs, obtained 0.5 years before starting antiretroviral therapy. The receptor source for this set is a man between 18 and 35 years old with HIV. CDR3s include the opening cysteine and the closing phenylalanine or tryptophan. The D gene is left open where the match is weak. The size entry is marked missing in some rows and otherwise reads once, few, many or a size class.

J gene: TRBJ1-2
D gene: TRBD1
V gene: TRBV28
clone size: -
CDR3 protein: CASSSETGFKIIYGYTF
CDR3 DNA: TGTGCCAGCTCCTCAGAGACAGGGTTTAAGATTATCTATGGCTACACCTTC

J gene: TRBJ1-1
D gene: -
V gene: TRBV27
clone size: -
CDR3 protein: CASSSHPGISTEAFF
CDR3 DNA: TGTGCCAGCAGTTCTCACCCAGGGATTTCCACTGAAGCTTTCTTT

J gene: TRBJ1-1
D gene: -
V gene: TRBV18
clone size: -
CDR3 protein: CASSPLKGDFLNTEAFF
CDR3 DNA: TGTGCCAGCTCACCTTTGAAGGGAGATTTTTTGAACACTGAAGCTTTCTTT

J gene: TRBJ2-3
D gene: TRBD2
V gene: TRBV6-4
clone size: -
CDR3 protein: CASSEGGGGTDTQYF
CDR3 DNA: TGTGCCAGCAGTGAGGGCGGGGGGGGCACCGATACGCAGTATTTT

J gene: TRBJ2-2
D gene: -
V gene: TRBV2
clone size: -
CDR3 protein: CASIEWSGELFF
CDR3 DNA: TGTGCCAGCATCGAGTGGTCCGGGGAGCTGTTTTTT

J gene: TRBJ2-7
D gene: TRBD2
V gene: TRBV7-9
clone size: -
CDR3 protein: CASSLGASGTYEQYF
CDR3 DNA: TGTGCCAGCAGCCTCGGTGCTAGCGGGACCTACGAGCAGTACTTC

J gene: TRBJ1-1
D gene: -
V gene: TRBV7-8
clone size: -
CDR3 protein: CASSKSGTEAFF
CDR3 DNA: TGTGCCAGCAGCAAAAGTGGTACTGAAGCTTTCTTT

J gene: TRBJ1-1
D gene: -
V gene: TRBV19
clone size: -
CDR3 protein: CASSYAGAEAFF
CDR3 DNA: TGTGCCAGTAGTTACGCAGGCGCTGAAGCTTTCTTT

J gene: TRBJ2-7
D gene: -
V gene: TRBV5-1
clone size: -
CDR3 protein: CASSPGLADEQYF
CDR3 DNA: TGCGCCAGCAGCCCCGGCCTCGCCGACGAGCAGTACTTC

J gene: TRBJ2-1
D gene: -
V gene: TRBV6-5
clone size: -
CDR3 protein: CASRPGNSINEQFF
CDR3 DNA: TGTGCCAGCAGACCAGGGAATTCTATCAATGAGCAGTTCTTC

J gene: TRBJ2-1
D gene: -
V gene: TRBV27
clone size: -
CDR3 protein: CASSSRVKRDNEQFF
CDR3 DNA: TGTGCCAGCAGTTCCCGGGTCAAGAGGGACAATGAGCAGTTCTTC

J gene: TRBJ1-2
D gene: TRBD1
V gene: TRBV29-1
clone size: -
CDR3 protein: CSVESTGHNYGYTF
CDR3 DNA: TGCAGCGTTGAGTCGACAGGGCATAACTATGGCTACACCTTC

J gene: TRBJ2-1
D gene: TRBD2
V gene: TRBV4-1
clone size: -
CDR3 protein: CASSQTFLAGGAEQFF
CDR3 DNA: TGCGCCAGCAGCCAGACCTTCCTAGCGGGGGGCGCCGAGCAGTTCTTC

J gene: TRBJ2-7
D gene: TRBD1
V gene: TRBV27
clone size: -
CDR3 protein: CASSLGQGAYEQYF
CDR3 DNA: TGTGCCAGCAGTTTGGGACAGGGGGCATACGAGCAGTACTTC

J gene: TRBJ2-7
D gene: -
V gene: TRBV19
clone size: medium-sized
CDR3 protein: CASSHRYEQYF
CDR3 DNA: TGTGCCAGTAGCCACAGATACGAGCAGTACTTC

J gene: TRBJ2-5
D gene: -
V gene: TRBV10-3
clone size: -
CDR3 protein: CAISESGWRAGETQYF
CDR3 DNA: TGTGCCATCAGTGAGTCGGGTTGGAGGGCGGGAGAGACCCAGTACTTC

J gene: TRBJ2-7
D gene: TRBD1
V gene: TRBV4-1
clone size: few
CDR3 protein: CASSPGQGVYEQYF
CDR3 DNA: TGCGCCAGCAGCCCGGGACAGGGGGTATACGAGCAGTACTTC

J gene: TRBJ2-7
D gene: TRBD2
V gene: TRBV4-3
clone size: -
CDR3 protein: CASSPGTSGMGEQYF
CDR3 DNA: TGCGCCAGCAGCCCAGGGACTAGCGGGATGGGCGAGCAGTACTTC

J gene: TRBJ2-6
D gene: -
V gene: TRBV13
clone size: -
CDR3 protein: CASSLAIAGANVLTF
CDR3 DNA: TGTGCCAGCAGCTTGGCAATTGCCGGGGCCAACGTCCTGACTTTC

J gene: TRBJ1-2
D gene: -
V gene: TRBV7-9
clone size: -
CDR3 protein: CASSLNTNYGYTF
CDR3 DNA: TGTGCCAGCAGCTTAAACACAAACTATGGCTACACCTTC

J gene: TRBJ2-1
D gene: TRBD2
V gene: TRBV27
clone size: -
CDR3 protein: CASSSEGGRVNEQFF
CDR3 DNA: TGTGCCAGCAGTTCAGAGGGCGGGAGGGTCAATGAGCAGTTCTTC

J gene: TRBJ1-1
D gene: -
V gene: TRBV7-9
clone size: -
CDR3 protein: CASSFSAPRGAFF
CDR3 DNA: TGTGCCAGCAGCTTTTCGGCCCCGAGGGGAGCTTTCTTT

J gene: TRBJ1-1
D gene: TRBD1
V gene: TRBV6-5
clone size: -
CDR3 protein: CASRTGSFTEAFF
CDR3 DNA: TGTGCCAGCAGGACAGGGTCTTTCACTGAAGCTTTCTTT

J gene: TRBJ1-2
D gene: -
V gene: TRBV29-1
clone size: -
CDR3 protein: CSVEWGPGGYTF
CDR3 DNA: TGCAGCGTTGAATGGGGGCCCGGTGGCTACACCTTC

J gene: TRBJ1-5
D gene: -
V gene: TRBV7-8
clone size: -
CDR3 protein: CASLGGASNQPQHF
CDR3 DNA: TGTGCCAGCCTTGGGGGGGCTAGCAATCAGCCCCAGCATTTT

J gene: TRBJ1-2
D gene: -
V gene: TRBV5-4
clone size: -
CDR3 protein: CASSSPGPGGYTF
CDR3 DNA: TGTGCCAGCTCCAGCCCCGGTCCGGGCGGCTACACCTTC

J gene: TRBJ2-7
D gene: -
V gene: TRBV7-2
clone size: -
CDR3 protein: CASSRIAEVRGEQYF
CDR3 DNA: TGTGCCAGCAGCAGGATAGCGGAGGTTCGAGGCGAGCAGTACTTC

J gene: TRBJ1-6
D gene: -
V gene: TRBV7-9
clone size: -
CDR3 protein: CASTTGTLTHPPLHF
CDR3 DNA: TGTGCCAGCACCACCGGGACCCTAACACATCCACCCCTCCACTTT

J gene: TRBJ1-1
D gene: -
V gene: TRBV19
clone size: -
CDR3 protein: CASTLGTEAFF
CDR3 DNA: TGTGCCAGTACCCTCGGCACTGAAGCTTTCTTT

J gene: TRBJ2-7
D gene: -
V gene: TRBV4-1
clone size: -
CDR3 protein: CASSQESRYSYEQYF
CDR3 DNA: TGCGCCAGCAGCCAAGAAAGTCGGTACTCCTACGAGCAGTACTTC

J gene: TRBJ2-7
D gene: -
V gene: TRBV2
clone size: -
CDR3 protein: CASSERYYEQYF
CDR3 DNA: TGTGCCAGCAGTGAACGGTACTACGAGCAGTACTTC

J gene: TRBJ1-1
D gene: -
V gene: TRBV4-3
clone size: once
CDR3 protein: CASSQDQGLANTEAFF
CDR3 DNA: TGCGCCAGCAGCCAAGATCAGGGCTTGGCGAACACTGAAGCTTTCTTT

J gene: TRBJ2-1
D gene: TRBD1
V gene: TRBV9
clone size: -
CDR3 protein: CASSVGQGNEQFF
CDR3 DNA: TGTGCCAGCAGCGTAGGACAGGGCAATGAGCAGTTCTTC

J gene: TRBJ1-3
D gene: -
V gene: TRBV13
clone size: -
CDR3 protein: CASSPGQATGNTIYF
CDR3 DNA: TGTGCCAGCAGCCCCGGGCAGGCTACCGGAAACACCATATATTTT

J gene: TRBJ2-1
D gene: -
V gene: TRBV28
clone size: -
CDR3 protein: CATNLVGSHYNEQFF
CDR3 DNA: TGTGCCACTAACTTAGTGGGCAGCCACTACAATGAGCAGTTCTTC

J gene: TRBJ2-1
D gene: -
V gene: TRBV5-4
clone size: -
CDR3 protein: CASSSGYNEQFF
CDR3 DNA: TGTGCCAGCAGCTCGGGATACAATGAGCAGTTCTTC

J gene: TRBJ2-7
D gene: TRBD1
V gene: TRBV29-1
clone size: -
CDR3 protein: CSVEMRGQGGEQYF
CDR3 DNA: TGCAGCGTTGAAATGCGAGGACAGGGCGGCGAGCAGTACTTC

J gene: TRBJ1-1
D gene: -
V gene: TRBV18
clone size: -
CDR3 protein: CASSPPQRGGYDSEAFF
CDR3 DNA: TGTGCCAGCTCACCACCACAGCGGGGAGGGTATGACTCTGAAGCTTTCTTT

J gene: TRBJ1-4
D gene: -
V gene: TRBV7-6
clone size: -
CDR3 protein: CASSRGGEKLFF
CDR3 DNA: TGTGCCAGCAGCCGAGGGGGTGAAAAACTGTTTTTT

J gene: TRBJ1-5
D gene: -
V gene: TRBV12-5
clone size: -
CDR3 protein: CASGDRREISNQPQHF
CDR3 DNA: TGTGCTAGTGGGGACCGCCGGGAGATTAGCAATCAGCCCCAGCATTTT

J gene: TRBJ2-7
D gene: -
V gene: TRBV27
clone size: -
CDR3 protein: CASRPGLRYEQYF
CDR3 DNA: TGTGCCAGCAGACCCGGACTACGCTACGAGCAGTACTTC

J gene: TRBJ2-7
D gene: -
V gene: TRBV7-6
clone size: -
CDR3 protein: CASSYRDTSYEQYF
CDR3 DNA: TGTGCCAGCAGCTACCGGGACACGTCCTACGAGCAGTACTTC

J gene: TRBJ2-1
D gene: TRBD2
V gene: TRBV7-6
clone size: -
CDR3 protein: CASSFPPYESRGGYNEQFF
CDR3 DNA: TGTGCCAGCAGCTTTCCTCCATACGAGTCGCGGGGGGGTTACAATGAGCAGTTCTTC

J gene: TRBJ1-4
D gene: -
V gene: TRBV5-5
clone size: -
CDR3 protein: CASSWRGRTNEKLFF
CDR3 DNA: TGTGCCAGCAGCTGGCGGGGGAGAACTAATGAAAAACTGTTTTTT

J gene: TRBJ1-1
D gene: -
V gene: TRBV6-6
clone size: -
CDR3 protein: CASSYPGGGDTEAFF
CDR3 DNA: TGTGCCAGCAGTTACCCCGGGGGTGGAGACACTGAAGCTTTCTTT

J gene: TRBJ1-2
D gene: -
V gene: TRBV4-2
clone size: few
CDR3 protein: CASSQEPWITDGYTF
CDR3 DNA: TGTGCCAGCAGCCAAGAGCCTTGGATTACGGATGGCTACACCTTC

J gene: TRBJ2-7
D gene: -
V gene: TRBV5-5
clone size: few
CDR3 protein: CASSLSGAPYEQYF
CDR3 DNA: TGTGCCAGCAGCTTGTCCGGGGCGCCCTACGAGCAGTACTTC

J gene: TRBJ1-4
D gene: -
V gene: TRBV11-3
clone size: -
CDR3 protein: CASSLVRALGLFF
CDR3 DNA: TGTGCCAGCAGCTTAGTGAGGGCGTTAGGACTGTTTTTT

J gene: TRBJ1-2
D gene: -
V gene: TRBV6-5
clone size: -
CDR3 protein: CASSQGLTTNYGYTF
CDR3 DNA: TGTGCCAGCAGTCAAGGACTTACAACTAACTATGGCTACACCTTC

J gene: TRBJ2-7
D gene: -
V gene: TRBV14
clone size: few
CDR3 protein: CASSQLPGLSYEQYF
CDR3 DNA: TGTGCCAGCAGCCAGCTACCGGGACTGTCCTACGAGCAGTACTTC

J gene: TRBJ1-2
D gene: TRBD1
V gene: TRBV4-3
clone size: -
CDR3 protein: CASSQTRTGGYGYTF
CDR3 DNA: TGCGCCAGCAGCCAAACGCGGACAGGGGGCTATGGCTACACCTTC

J gene: TRBJ2-7
D gene: TRBD2
V gene: TRBV6-6
clone size: once
CDR3 protein: CASSYRASGVYEQYF
CDR3 DNA: TGTGCCAGCAGTTACCGCGCTAGCGGGGTTTACGAGCAGTACTTC

J gene: TRBJ1-4
D gene: TRBD1
V gene: TRBV2
clone size: -
CDR3 protein: CASSESVGTGGEKLFF
CDR3 DNA: TGTGCCAGCAGTGAAAGTGTAGGGACAGGGGGCGAAAAACTGTTTTTT

J gene: TRBJ2-7
D gene: TRBD1
V gene: TRBV27
clone size: -
CDR3 protein: CASRPSGTGTYEQYF
CDR3 DNA: TGTGCCAGCAGACCTTCCGGGACAGGGACCTACGAGCAGTACTTC

J gene: TRBJ1-2
D gene: -
V gene: TRBV27
clone size: once
CDR3 protein: CASSPLGRVDYGYTF
CDR3 DNA: TGTGCCAGCAGCCCATTGGGCAGGGTGGACTATGGCTACACCTTC

J gene: TRBJ2-7
D gene: TRBD2
V gene: TRBV10-3
clone size: -
CDR3 protein: CAIRQREGSDEQYF
CDR3 DNA: TGTGCCATCAGGCAGCGGGAGGGCAGCGACGAGCAGTACTTC

J gene: TRBJ2-7
D gene: TRBD2
V gene: TRBV9
clone size: -
CDR3 protein: CASSPSPGRTQEQYF
CDR3 DNA: TGTGCCAGCAGCCCTAGCCCCGGGAGGACTCAAGAGCAGTACTTC

J gene: TRBJ1-1
D gene: -
V gene: TRBV19
clone size: -
CDR3 protein: CASHPPGSWNTEAFF
CDR3 DNA: TGTGCCAGCCACCCTCCAGGGAGCTGGAACACTGAAGCTTTCTTT